This T cell receptor (beta chain) was sequenced in a study of T cells in tumors after PD-1 blockade (dated by TCRdb to the late 2010s). A note on the overall study: Prior checkpoint blockade, systemic immunosuppressant use, and recent radiotherapy or other anti-cancer therapy within 4 weeks were grounds for patient exclusion. Treatment consisted of either cemiplimab 350 mg every 2 weeks or pembrolizumab 200 mg every 3 weeks. On average, tumor samples yielded approximately 26,000 TCR templates (range about 550-100,000) and 6,000 or so unique clonotypes, 20 to 25-fold deeper than single-cell TCR sequencing. Some patients also continued taking vismodegib 150 mg daily during anti-PD-1 treatment. The study performed paired single-cell RNA and TCR sequencing on site-matched tumors from BCC or SCC patients before and after anti-PD-1 therapy. Clinical response was assessed using RECIST version 1.1.

Here is what the overall study found, with its caveats: Clonal replacement was seen only when comparing pre- and post-treatment samples and not when comparing two pre-treatment samples, which argues against artifacts from biopsy timing or location. The source of novel T cell clones was not identified and could include lymphoid organs or rare unexpanded clones within the tumor or its periphery. Approximately 40% of the TCR clonotypes from tumors also showed up in blood, and some novel exhausted tumor clones were present in pre-treatment blood, which suggests peripheral recruitment. Most exhausted CD8+ clones that expanded after therapy were novel clonotypes not detected before treatment, suggesting clonal replacement instead of reinvigoration of pre-existing clones.

The CDR3, from cysteine to phenylalanine, totals 12 residues. The DNA shown is the 36-base CDR3, in frame from base 1. V gives up 2 bases and J gives up 6 bases, and the segment between their germline ends measures 5 bases. CDR1 MNHEY and CDR2 SMNVEV were looked up in the germline V gene (reference sequence). As concerns this clone: Its antigen target is currently unknown. No base quality information exists; no much larger clone differs at one position.

Reading the label with the study, this specimen's time point is: before anti-PD-1 therapy. Tumor biopsies were site-matched, taken from the same primary tumor before and after PD-1 blockade. Genomic DNA extracted from tumor biopsies or peripheral blood was used for bulk TCRbeta sequencing, with input ranging from 616 ng to 6,004 ng. Leftover biopsy material went through bulk TCRbeta sequencing, with the goal of boosting sensitivity for rare clonotypes relative to single-cell TCR sequencing. Histologically proven advanced or metastatic basal or squamous cell carcinoma was present in all patients, all of whom were poor candidates for surgical resection. Of the approximately 10 patients making up the basal cell carcinoma cohort, roughly eight underwent bulk tumor TCR sequencing. Fresh biopsies were taken from the primary tumor site, and part of the biopsy material was kept in RNAlater for exome and bulk TCR sequencing.

The immunoSEQ platform was used for deep TCRbeta sequencing. Regarding the original processing steps: For further analysis, only productive rearrangements were exported out of the immunoSEQ Analyzer. A two-sided binomial test with a Bonferroni-corrected P below 0.01 was used to call clones that significantly expanded or contracted between timepoints. Bulk TCRbeta clonotypes were assigned T cell phenotypes by matching to single-cell RNA+TCR-seq clones sharing the same TCRbeta sequence. Tumor enrichment of a clone was calculated by dividing the clone's tumor frequency by the clone's PBMC frequency, both taken from bulk TCR sequencing. TCRs were grouped by GLIPH into specificity groups, defined as clusters of distinct TCRs likely recognizing common antigens via shared CDR3 motifs. TCRdb's version of the immuneACCESS table is confined to in-frame rearrangements and falls short of the full clone set. An unresolved V gene accounts for under half of the shortfall where checked; the remainder is of unknown origin. The DNA gave D and trimming, while V, J and clone size come from that table. This sample lists roughly 1,900 clones; just under 70% were detected once. The ten largest account for 15% of the sample.

The TCR was taken from a human donor with basal cell carcinoma. This specimen consisted of tumor tissue, obtained before anti-PD-1 treatment. The V gene is TRBV27 and the J gene is TRBJ1-5; the D segment could be TRBD1, given 5 matching bases. The DNA sequence is TGTGCCAGCAGTTTAAGGGGTCAGCCCCAGCATTTT. Its translation is CASSLRGQPQHF.